The clone carrying this T cell receptor beta chain was observed a few times. Its antigen is currently unknown. A minimum of 6 micrograms of total RNA was extracted per sample. This entry is derived from a study of blood T cells in healthy people across ages. Study-wide results and caveats: Estimates of total diversity, which came from one million sequenced T cells, were considered to be underestimates. Reliance upon unsorted PBMCs precluded definitive naive versus antigen-experienced comparison.

V gave up 6 bases and J gave up 1 base; unmatched junction bases: 11. CDR1 MNHEY and CDR2 SVGAGI come from the germline V gene. CDR3 length equals 16 residues. A sample-barcoded 5' primer and a J-beta primer mix were used in a second PCR of about 7 to 12 cycles. TCRdb recomputed calls from the 5' RACE reads with MiXCR, one row per CDR3 protein. The repertoire consists of 700,000 or so distinct CDR3 sequences, with 22% occurring once and the leading ten covering around 22%. This sequence joins TRBV6-5 and TRBJ1-1, with 7 bases aligning to TRBD1. The sample was blood. This receptor was identified in a man aged 65 to 85 in good health. CDR3 in DNA: TGTGCCAGCAGGAAACTATGGACAGGAGAGAACACTGAAGCTTTCTTT. Its protein is CASRKLWTGENTEAFF.